This TCR beta chain was identified during a study of blood T cell repertoires in COVID-19 (TCRdb year 2020). About the full investigation: Collaborator samples came from the United States, Italy and Spain and covered acute and convalescent phases of COVID-19. Where available, HLA class I and class II types were obtained from metadata supplied by the sample provider rather than from assay-based typing. The dataset comprised deeply sampled blood TCRbeta repertoires from subjects exposed to, actively infected with, or recovered from COVID-19. The prospective study material was composed of cDNA or gDNA derived from T cells, B-cell-depleted T cells, or PBMCs. A de-identified subject ID, COVID-19 status, age in years and sex were almost always included in the sample metadata. The repertoires were released in a freely available public database intended as a resource for research on the immune response to SARS-CoV-2. Samples were obtained from the ongoing ImmuneRACE study (first 160 participants) and from 950 to 1,500 subjects provided by 6 global collaborators. Results and caveats for the whole study, not just this receptor: Clinical and demographic metadata were provided uncurated, with the amount varying by source and participant.

TCRbeta CDR3 regions were amplified from genomic DNA by means of the immunoSEQ Assay, a bias-controlled multiplex PCR. In the original analysis: Within the assay, amplification of reference gene primers was used to estimate how many nucleated cells each sample contained. To quantify the absolute abundance of each unique TCRbeta CDR3 rearrangement, sequence reads were collapsed and filtered. Productive Simpson clonality was computed per sample as the square root of Simpson's diversity index over productive rearrangements. TCRdb stores this immuneACCESS table with in-frame sequences only. Part of the clones is absent; in the studies checked, under half of the shortfall reflects unresolved V genes, and no reason is known for the rest. The V and J calls and clone size are taken from that table; D and trimming were inferred from the DNA. The sample table records roughly 200,000 clones; more than 80% of these occur just once. More than 5.5% of the sample is held by the ten biggest clonotypes.

The CDR3 holds 14 amino acids from the cysteine to the phenylalanine. The CDR3 DNA has 42 bases and is translated from base 1. V was cut back by 2 bases and J by 2 bases, leaving a gap of 10 bases between them. In the germline V gene, CDR1 corresponds to SGHTA and CDR2 to FQGNSA. Participants in the prospective study were enrolled through a virtual design, were aged about 18 to 90 years, and lived in 24 United States geographic areas. To assign participants to cohorts, the prospective study relied on clinical history that participants themselves reported in a screening survey and a study questionnaire. For ImmuneRACE Cohort 3, a participant was defined as recovered based on two consecutive negative NP/OP PCR tests, clearance by a healthcare professional, or resolution of symptoms. Each participant in the prospective study had whole blood, serum and a nasopharyngeal or oropharyngeal swab collected by mobile phlebotomists. Participants in the prospective study had the option to provide additional blood draws and questionnaires over a roughly 2-month period. Before DNA extraction, blood samples from the prospective study were shipped at room temperature or frozen.

In the case of this clone: The specificity of this receptor is unknown. One base away there is no much larger clone; base qualities are not given.

Sequencing input: PBMCs or T cells enriched from blood (not recorded which). The clonotype was recovered from a man aged 40-50 years who had recovered from COVID-19. The chain employs TRBV7-2 and TRBJ2-7; TRBD1 is perhaps the D gene, given 5 matching bases. For the CDR3, the sequence is CASSLSTATYEQYF. The sequenced DNA is TGTGCCAGCAGCTTATCGACAGCCACCTACGAGCAGTACTTC.